This T cell receptor (beta chain) comes out of a study of blood T cell repertoires in COVID-19. Study details: Sites in the United States, Italy and Spain provided acute and convalescent COVID-19 samples.

Methods used by the authors: The authors estimated nucleated cell counts from reference gene primer amplification. Assay: immunoSEQ multiplex PCR; the TCRdb copy retains only in-frame clones and omits some. That table is the source of V, J and clone size, and D and trimming were worked out from the DNA. Of some 460,000 clones detected, nearly 90% appear once; the ten largest clones hold 1.5% to 2%. Concerning this clone itself: Other nucleotide sequences in the sample specify the same CDR3.

Individuals drawn from some 25 US areas were about 18 to 95 years old. Trimming left V 0 bases short and J 2 bases short, with 8 bases between. From germline, CDR1 is MNHEY and CDR2 SVGAGI. CDR3 size: 14 residues. The sequenced sample consisted of PBMCs or T cells enriched from blood (not recorded which). This TCR was sampled from a woman between 18 and 29 years old with acute COVID-19. The genes are TRBV6-5 and TRBJ2-7; D perhaps matches TRBD2 (6 bases). The CDR3 DNA reads TGTGCCAGCAGTTACTCCGGGGGAACCTACGAGCAGTACTTC. Translating gives CASSYSGGTYEQYF.